This T cell receptor beta chain originates from a study of T cell responses to AZD1222 COVID-19 vaccine. On this clone: Its matching antigen is unknown.

Trimming took 5 bases from V and 4 from J, leaving 18 bases between them. Germline V gene data show CDR1 as SNHLY and CDR2 as FYNNEI. The CDR3 consists of 16 residues. Profiling relied on immunoSEQ multiplex PCR, and the TCRdb table lists in-frame clones only, not all of them. The sample carries 150,000 to 250,000 clones, about 89% recorded once. Whole-study results and caveats: At study baseline, merely a handful of AZD1222 recipients were seropositive. Rises in breadth and depth of Spike-specific TCRs came after two AZD1222 doses. Along spike, vaccine-associated CD4 TCRs were found throughout, with dominance at 160-218 and 743-854. Females made up more of the donors, who were largely white British, and clonal diversity may have come out too low.

The sequencing used peripheral blood, collected 28 days after the second AZD1222 dose. The chain has TRBV2 and TRBJ1-3; tentatively, D is TRBD1 (5 bases). The receptor's source is an adult who received the AZD1222 COVID-19 vaccine. CDR3 amino acids: CASSPSGRGGGNTIYF. The CDR3 nucleotides read TGTGCCAGCAGTCCGTCGGGTCGTGGGGGGGGAAACACCATATATTTT.